These 21 T cell receptor beta chains were sequenced from one sample in a study of tumor-infiltrating lymphocytes in primary liver carcinoma. Total RNA amounting to roughly 480 ng was the source from which TCR beta cDNA was made with a constant-region primer. ARM-PCR was slightly modified, and three nested multiplex PCR rounds with it gave rise to the TCR beta libraries. PCR rounds one and two used TRBV1-TRBV30 forward primers with a C-beta reverse primer for 9 to 10 cycles each. TCRdb analysed the multiplex PCR reads with MiXCR anew, one entry per CDR3 protein. The repertoire holds about 78,000 distinct CDR3 sequences, about two thirds seen once, with approximately 15% in the top ten. Taking roughly 20-34 mg of unsorted bulk tissue, the authors co-extracted RNA and DNA. The sequenced sample was liver tumor tissue from sampling region 4. Subset noted: tumor region T4, right-lateral pole. The origin of the receptors is a woman between 55 and 75 years old with primary liver carcinoma and hepatitis B virus infection.

This clonotype was counted only a few times. A much larger clone sits a single nucleotide away, making a read error possible. V gene TRBV29-1 combines with J gene TRBJ2-1; 10 nucleotides align to TRBD2. The CDR3 covers 14 residues. The V and J ends lost 4 bases and 9 bases, in that order; junction bases with no gene match: 9. Germline V gene sequence: CDR1 SQVTM, CDR2 ANQGSEA. The CDR3 sequence: CSVGLLAGEGEQFF. The DNA for the CDR3 is TGCAGCGTTGGATTGCTAGCGGGAGAGGGTGAGCAGTTCTTC.

This clonotype occurred a few times. An end of the junction differs from the germline gene, which may be a read error. The V call is TRBV12-3 or TRBV12-4, the J call TRBJ2-3, with a tentative D call TRBD2 (6 bases). The length of the CDR3 is 14 residues. For the CDR3, the DNA is TGTGTCAGCAGCCGGGGTAGCGGTACAGATACGCAGTATTTT. This gives the protein CVSSRGSGTDTQYF.

Concerning this clonotype: The junction and the germline gene differ at one end; a read error may be behind it. The chain is built from TRBV6-6 and TRBJ2-7; tentatively, D is TRBD1 or TRBD2 (6 bases each). CDR3 size: 14 residues. Germline lookup yields CDR1 MNHNY and CDR2 SVGAGI (reference sequence). DNA of the CDR3: TGTGCCAGCGCCAACAGAGCGGGCAGGGGCGAGCAATACTTC. The encoded protein is CASANRAGRGEQYF.

The table lists this clonotype with a few counts. Given a much more abundant clone one base away, this may be a read error. This chain connects TRBV6-2 or TRBV6-3 to TRBJ2-4; unclear D gene. Per germline, CDR1 MNHEY and CDR2 SVGEGT. The CDR3 runs 17 residues. The CDR3 is CASGYSRVAVAKNIQYF. Here the CDR3 DNA reads TGTGCCAGCGGTTACTCGAGAGTGGCGGTAGCCAAAAACATTCAGTACTTC.

Worth noting for this clonotype: The junction differs from germline at one of its ends, possibly a read error. J is TRBJ2-2 and V is TRBV4-1; D perhaps matches TRBD2 (7 bases). CDR1 and CDR2 from the germline V gene are MGHRA and YSYEKL. CDR3 length: 17 amino acids. The CDR3 nucleotides are TGCGCCAGCAGCCAGGAGGGGGGGTGGTCGAACACCGTGGAGCTGTTTTTT. Encoded protein: CASSQEGGWSNTVELFF.

On this clonotype: This may arise from a read error, as a much more abundant clone is one base away. The genes are TRBV28 and TRBJ2-1; TRBD2 agrees at 7 bases. Germline V gene lookup returns CDR1 MDHEN and CDR2 SYDVKM. The CDR3 spans 14 residues. Written as DNA, the CDR3 is TGTGCCAGCAGTTTGGCGGGAGTGTACAAGGAGCGGTTCTTC. Amino acid sequence: CASSLAGVYKERFF.

The CDR3 coding sequence is TGTGCCAGCAGTTCTACAGAATTGTCCTATAATTCACCCCTCCACTTT. It encodes CASSSTELSYNSPLHF. The V call is TRBV6-6, the J call TRBJ1-6; D is unresolved. Trimming took off 4 bases at V and 1 base at J, with 11 bases between the two ends. The CDR3 totals 16 residues. Germline CDR1 reads MNHNY; CDR2 reads SVGAGI (reference sequence).

In the case of this clonotype: At one end the junction does not follow the germline gene, possibly because of a read error. This rearrangement joins TRBV30 to TRBJ2-1; TRBD1 matches 7 bases. Per the germline V gene, CDR1 is GTSNPN and CDR2 is SVGIG (reference sequence). The CDR3 has 13 residues. CDR3 region: CVCAGTAYNEQFF. Here the CDR3 DNA reads TGTGTCTGTGCCGGGACAGCCTACAACGAGCAGTTCTTC.

The chain combines TRBV5-5 with TRBJ2-6, with 9 bases aligning to TRBD1. Per germline, CDR1 SGHKS and CDR2 YYEKEE (reference sequence). V trimming: 6 bases; J trimming: 1 base; junction bases outside the gene matches: 11. This CDR3 spans 18 amino acids. CDR3 amino acids: CASNFRRDRASGANVLTF. In nucleotides, the CDR3 is TGTGCCAGCAACTTCCGCCGGGACAGGGCGTCTGGGGCCAACGTCCTGACTTTC.

Comment on this clonotype: A much larger clone lies one base from this, so it may be a read error. The J gene is TRBJ1-1, the V gene TRBV28, with D uncertain. Trimming removed 1 base from V and 11 bases from J, with 11 bases in between. In germline, CDR1 is MDHEN, CDR2 SYDVKM. The CDR3 extends over 12 amino acids. For the CDR3, the DNA is TGTGCCAGCAGTTTATCGGGCAGGCTTGCTTTCTTT. Translated, it gives CASSLSGRLAFF.

Turning to this clonotype: Its ends do not fully match the called genes, so a read error is possible. The genes are TRBV6-2 or TRBV6-3 and TRBJ2-1, with 7 positions matching TRBD2. This CDR3 is built from 13 residues. Germline V CDR1 and CDR2: MNHEY, SVGEGT. CDR3 sequence (DNA): TGTGCTACTCTGGCGGGAGTGAGCAATGAACAGTTCTTC. This gives the protein CATLAGVSNEQFF.

About this clonotype: The germline gene is not matched at one end of the junction; a read error may be the cause. This chain joins TRBV6-5 and TRBJ2-7; 8 nucleotides align to TRBD1. Per the germline V gene, CDR1 is MNHEY and CDR2 is SVGAGI. The CDR3 spans 15 residues. CDR3 coding DNA: TGTGTCAGCAGCTTACAGGGGACAGGCTGGTACGAGCAGTACTTC. This sequence encodes CVSSLQGTGWYEQYF.

The rearrangement uses TRBV29-1 and TRBJ2-5; no reliable D call. The CDR3 has 13 residues. CDR1 and CDR2 (germline): SQVTM, ANQGSEA. With 8 bases removed from V and 4 bases from J, the gap between germline ends came to 17 bases. The CDR3 protein is CSTPLLGRETQYF. CDR3 DNA sequence: TGCAGCACACCACTTCTTGGTAGAGAGACCCAGTACTTC.

Comment on this clonotype: Compared with germline, one end of the junction differs, possibly owing to a read error. The genes are TRBV11-1 and TRBJ2-7; a weak D match, TRBD2 (6 bases). Germline CDR1 is SGHAT and CDR2 is FQDESV (reference sequence). The CDR3 has 14 amino acids. In DNA form, the CDR3 reads TGTGACAGCAGCTCGGGTAACGGGAGCTACGAGCAGTACTTC. Translation: CDSSSGNGSYEQYF.

Points on this clonotype: The junction does not match germline at one end; this may be a read error. J is TRBJ2-1 and V is TRBV29-1; possibly TRBD2 for D (6 bases). Germline lookup yields CDR1 SQVTM and CDR2 ANQGSEA. This CDR3 is 15 amino acids long. The CDR3 protein is CSVAGRCGKNNEQFF. The CDR3 DNA reads as TGCAGCGTTGCAGGACGTTGCGGGAAGAACAATGAGCAATTCTTC.

As regards this clonotype: Likely a read error: the CDR3 ends without its conserved phenylalanine or tryptophan. The chain recombines TRBV28 with TRBJ2-7, with a possible D match to TRBD2 (6 bases). Deletions cut 6 bases from V and 4 bases from J, with 10 bases between. From germline, CDR1 is MDHEN and CDR2 SYDVKM. There are 12 residues in the CDR3. CDR3 sequence: CASRTGEYEQYI. The CDR3 nucleotides are TGTGCCAGCAGAACGGGAGAATACGAGCAGTACATC.

On this clonotype itself: An end of the junction does not agree with germline; a read error may underlie this. CDR3 sequence (DNA): TGTGCCAGCAGCTTAGGGGATGGTGCTTCCACAGATAAGCAGTATTTT. This translates into CASSLGDGASTDKQYF. The chain couples TRBV11-2 to TRBJ2-3; D ambiguous. The germline V gene encodes CDR1 SGHAT and CDR2 FQNNGV. The CDR3 totals 16 residues.

The table lists this clonotype with many counts. This chain connects TRBV12-3 or TRBV12-4 to TRBJ2-3, with a weak D call TRBD2 (6 bases). The CDR3 length is 17 residues. The ends were cut back, 3 bases at V and 3 bases at J, with 19 bases in the middle. The CDR3 sequence: CASSLGGRARRTDTQYF. CDR3 nucleotides: TGTGCCAGCAGTTTGGGGGGTCGAGCCCGAAGGACAGATACGCAGTATTTT.

The chain links TRBV7-9 to TRBJ2-7, with D perhaps matching TRBD1 or TRBD2 (5 bases each). The CDR3 spans 17 residues. Germline V lookup: CDR1 SEHNR, CDR2 FQNEAQ (reference sequence). V was pared by 6 bases and J by 0 bases, with 21 bases between. The CDR3 is CASRPTGLQMASYEQYF. CDR3 DNA sequence: TGTGCCAGCAGACCCACGGGGCTACAAATGGCCTCCTACGAGCAGTACTTC.

A remark on this clonotype: Lacking the conserved final phenylalanine or tryptophan, this CDR3 likely reflects a read error. The CDR3 reads CSVAVRTSFEETQYL. CDR3 in DNA: TGCAGCGTAGCCGTCCGGACTAGCTTTGAAGAGACCCAGTACCTC. This sequence joins TRBV29-1 and TRBJ2-5, with 8 bases identical to TRBD2. V dropped 6 bases and J dropped 3; count of bases not matched to a gene: 12. CDR3 length equals 15 residues. CDR1 is SQVTM and CDR2 is ANQGSEA in the germline V gene.

With regard to this clonotype: The junction departs from germline at one end; a sequencing error may be responsible. The CDR3 sequence: CVSSLGASGANVLSF. In DNA, the CDR3 is TGTGTCAGTAGCTTGGGGGCATCCGGGGCCAACGTCCTGAGTTTC. V and J are TRBV5-6 and TRBJ2-6; perhaps TRBD1 as D (6 bases). This CDR3 spans 15 amino acids. Per germline, CDR1 SGHDT and CDR2 YYEEEE.